In this sample, the clone carrying this T cell receptor (beta chain) turned up many times. The sorted libraries involved the use of 800,000 to 1,000,000 CD4+ or CD8+ T cells. TCRdb analysed the 5' RACE reads with MiXCR anew, one entry per CDR3 protein. The sample holds approximately 44,000 distinct CDR3 sequences, about 14% seen once. The data stem from a study of neurological immune-mediated disorders. V shed 3 bases and J 9 bases; nucleotides not matched to a gene: 9. This CDR3 comprises 15 residues. Per germline, CDR1 ENHRY and CDR2 SYGVKD. The specimen sequenced was CD4+ T cells from blood. The chain uses TRBV10-3 and TRBJ2-3; 10 bases agree with TRBD2. This clonotype originated in a woman aged 60-75 years with HTLV-1-associated myelopathy (HAM/TSP). DNA for the CDR3: TGTGCCATCAGTGAACCAGCGGGGGGGCCGGGGACGCAGTATTTT. Its translation: CAISEPAGGPGTQYF.